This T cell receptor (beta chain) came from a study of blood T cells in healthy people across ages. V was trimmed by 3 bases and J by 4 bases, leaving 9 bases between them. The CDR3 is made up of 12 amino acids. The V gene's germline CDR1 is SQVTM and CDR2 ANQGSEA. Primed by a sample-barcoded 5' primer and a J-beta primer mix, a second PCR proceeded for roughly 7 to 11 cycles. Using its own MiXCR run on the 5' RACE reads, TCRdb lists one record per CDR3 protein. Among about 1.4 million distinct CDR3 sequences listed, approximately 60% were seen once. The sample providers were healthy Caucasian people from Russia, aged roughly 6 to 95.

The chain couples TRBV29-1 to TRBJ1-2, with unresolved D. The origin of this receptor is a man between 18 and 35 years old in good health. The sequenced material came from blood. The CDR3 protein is CSVDGIFYGYTF. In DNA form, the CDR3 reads TGCAGCGTTGACGGGATCTTCTATGGCTACACCTTC.